Described below is a single T cell receptor (beta chain) sequence and its context. This entry comes from a study of blood T cell repertoires in COVID-19. Study details: Italy, Spain and the United States were the sources of the convalescent and acute COVID-19 samples. The analysed material was cDNA or gDNA that came from T cells, B-cell-depleted T cells, or PBMCs.

CDR1 and CDR2 (germline): SNHLY, FYNNEI. There are 16 residues in the CDR3. V shed 3 bases and J shed 3 bases, with 15 bases lying between them. As processed by the authors: Reference gene primer amplification gave estimated nucleated cell counts. Sequencing was performed with immunoSEQ multiplex PCR; in TCRdb, only in-frame clones are kept and a portion is missing. The DNA gave D and trimming, while V, J and clone size come from that table. The sample consists of 100,000 to 120,000 clones, approximately 83% of them appearing once. The chain has TRBV2 and TRBJ1-5, with D possibly being TRBD1 (6 bases). The sequence derives from a man over 45 with acute or convalescent COVID-19. Material: peripheral blood. Here the CDR3 DNA reads TGTGCCAGCAGTGATTATGTGGGGGCCTCCAATCAGCCCCAGCATTTT. This translates into CASSDYVGASNQPQHF.